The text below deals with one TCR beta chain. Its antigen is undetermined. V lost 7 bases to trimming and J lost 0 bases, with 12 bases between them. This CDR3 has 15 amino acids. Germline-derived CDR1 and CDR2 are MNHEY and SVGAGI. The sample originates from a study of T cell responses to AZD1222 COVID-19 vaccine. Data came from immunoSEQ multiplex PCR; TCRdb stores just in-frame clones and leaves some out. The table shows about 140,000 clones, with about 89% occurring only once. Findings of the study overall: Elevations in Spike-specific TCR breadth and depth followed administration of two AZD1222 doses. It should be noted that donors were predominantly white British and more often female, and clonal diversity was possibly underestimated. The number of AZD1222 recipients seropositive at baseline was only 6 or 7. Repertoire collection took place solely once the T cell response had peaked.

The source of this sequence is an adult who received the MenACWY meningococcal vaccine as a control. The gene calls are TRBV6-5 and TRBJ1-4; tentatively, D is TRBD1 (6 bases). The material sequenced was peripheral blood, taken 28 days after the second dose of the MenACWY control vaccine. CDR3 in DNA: TGTGCCAGCACAGGGGCGGATGCAACTAATGAAAAACTGTTTTTT. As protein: CASTGADATNEKLFF.